Each of the 14 T cell receptor beta chains below was sequenced from the same sample in a study of molecular identifiers for immune sequencing clone quantification. Each CDR3 protein is one row after TCRdb ran MiXCR on the PCR reads. The table includes roughly 86,000 distinct CDR3 sequences, around 19% detected once. The sequenced sample consisted of naive CD8+ T cells from blood, with Jurkat cell RNA spiked in. The sample's subset: FACS-sorted CD8+CD4-CCR7+CD45RA+ naive T cells. These receptors came from a human donor in good health. Some libraries in this study had Jurkat cell RNA spiked in.

The chain has TRBV6-5 and TRBJ2-5, with D perhaps TRBD1 (6 bases). This CDR3 comprises 13 residues. V was clipped by 3 bases and J by 2 bases, with 7 bases between them. Per the germline V gene, CDR1 is MNHEY and CDR2 is SVGAGI. For the CDR3, the DNA is TGTGCCAGCAGTTATGGACAGCAAGAGACCCAGTACTTC. Its protein is CASSYGQQETQYF.

Points on this clonotype: This may come from a read error, since a much larger clone is one base off. The J gene is TRBJ1-2, the V gene TRBV12-3 or TRBV12-4, with a tentative D call TRBD1 (5 bases). V was shortened by 5 bases and J by 7 bases, with 11 bases between the two germline ends. CDR3 size: 12 residues. CDR3 amino acids: CASSDSICGYTF. The CDR3 DNA is TGTGCCAGCAGTGACAGCATCTGTGGCTACACCTTC.

On this clonotype itself: This could be a read error, since a much larger clone is one nucleotide away. Since no conserved phenylalanine or tryptophan closes the CDR3, a read error is the likely cause. The rearrangement links TRBV4-3 to TRBJ1-1, with D maybe TRBD1 (6 bases). The CDR3 is 18 amino acids. V lost 0 bases to trimming and J lost 1 base, with 18 bases between them. The V gene's germline CDR1 is LGHNA and CDR2 YSLEER. The CDR3, as DNA: TGCGCCAGCAGCCAAGAAAGGGTGCAGGGGCTCGGGAACACTGAAGCTTTCCTT. It specifies CASSQERVQGLGNTEAFL.

This clonotype was found many times. The rearrangement joins TRBV29-1 to TRBJ2-1; D not certain. Germline loops: CDR1 SQVTM, CDR2 ANQGSEA. This CDR3 contains 11 residues. V was trimmed by 8 bases and J by 8 bases, leaving 13 bases between them. CDR3 nucleotides: TGCAGCACTCCCACGGGCGATGAGCAGTTCTTC. This codes for CSTPTGDEQFF.

This clonotype was detected ten times or more. This chain uses TRBV4-2 with TRBJ1-5, with D perhaps TRBD1 (6 bases). V lost 0 bases and J 7 bases, leaving 13 bases between the germline ends. Germline CDR1 LGHNA, CDR2 YNFKEQ. The CDR3 consists of 15 residues. CDR3 residues: CASSQEEQGGQPQHF. CDR3 nucleotides: TGTGCCAGCAGCCAAGAGGAACAGGGAGGGCAGCCCCAGCATTTT.

This clonotype was detected once. At one boundary the junction diverges from the germline segment, which might be a read error. The gene calls are TRBV12-3 or TRBV12-4 and TRBJ2-7; the D is unclear. The CDR3 is 16 amino acids. The CDR3 DNA sequence: TGTGCCAGCAGTTTAGCCTCAGTAGGTATTACCTACGAGCAGCACTTC. This codes for CASSLASVGITYEQHF.

Regarding this clonotype: A much bigger clone sits one base away, suggesting this may be a read error. The chain recombines TRBV3-1 with TRBJ1-5; no definite D call. Germline V gene data show CDR1 as LGHDT and CDR2 as YNNKEL (reference sequence). The CDR3 sequence is 13 residues long. V shed 4 bases and J shed 6 bases, with 10 bases lying between them. The DNA of the CDR3 is TGTGCCAGCAGCCGGGTAATGGGTCAGCCCCAGCATTTT. It is translated as CASSRVMGQPQHF.

A word on this clonotype: It may be a read error: a sequence one base away is much more abundant. This is likely a read error, given that the CDR3 carries no conserved phenylalanine or tryptophan at its end. The gene calls are TRBV7-9 and TRBJ2-7; 10 bases match TRBD2. V was pared by 4 bases and J by 7 bases, with 7 bases of the junction left unmatched. Germline assignment: CDR1 SEHNR and CDR2 FQNEAQ (reference sequence). The CDR3 is made up of 14 amino acids. CDR3 in DNA: TGTGCCAGCAGCTCCCCACTAGCGGGACGGGAGCAGTACCTC. It translates to CASSSPLAGREQYL.

This clonotype was picked up many times. The chain carries TRBV27 and TRBJ2-7, with 7 bases lining up with TRBD1. The germline V gene encodes CDR1 MNHEY and CDR2 SMNVEV (reference sequence). V shed 5 bases, J shed 5 bases, and the junction held 9 bases outside the gene matches. This CDR3 has 14 residues. The DNA for the CDR3 is TGTGCCAGCAGTCTCCTGACAGGGACCGACGAGCAGTACTTC. Encoded protein: CASSLLTGTDEQYF.

Ten or more counts support this clonotype. The chain links TRBV7-9 to TRBJ2-2; D unresolved. The germline V gene encodes CDR1 SEHNR and CDR2 FQNEAQ (reference sequence). This CDR3 has 11 amino acids. The germline V and J ends were trimmed by 2 bases and 8 bases, with 3 bases remaining between them. CDR3: CASSLQGELFF. The CDR3 DNA follows: TGTGCCAGCAGCTTACAGGGGGAGCTGTTTTTT.

This clonotype was counted at least ten times. V is TRBV9 and J is TRBJ2-3; TRBD2 might be the D (5 bases). With 4 bases removed from V and 0 bases from J, the gap between germline ends came to 18 bases. The CDR3 sequence is 17 residues long. Germline-derived CDR1 and CDR2 are SGDLS and YYNGEE. This chain's CDR3 is CASSPISGGASTDTQYF. The DNA of the CDR3 is TGTGCCAGCAGCCCCATAAGCGGCGGAGCCAGCACAGATACGCAGTATTTT.

Remarks on this clonotype: Being one base from a much bigger clone, this may be a read error. Since no conserved phenylalanine or tryptophan closes the CDR3, a read error is the likely cause. This chain connects TRBV20-1 to TRBJ2-7, with D maybe TRBD2 (5 bases). Trimming pared 5 bases from V and 4 bases from J, leaving 15 bases between. In germline, CDR1 is DFQATT, CDR2 SNEGSKA (reference sequence). This CDR3 region has 13 residues. CDR3 loop: CSALTITSYEQYL. The CDR3 nucleotides are TGCAGTGCTTTAACAATTACTAGTTACGAGCAGTACCTC.

This clonotype was picked up many times. The chain recombines TRBV6-2 or TRBV6-3 with TRBJ1-1, with a possible D match to TRBD1 (6 bases). Germline CDR1 MNHEY, CDR2 SVGEGT. The V end lost 5 bases, the J end lost 2 bases, and 15 bases lay between the germline ends. This CDR3 is 15 amino acids long. The CDR3: CASSLVQGTNTEAFF. The CDR3, as DNA: TGTGCCAGCAGTCTCGTCCAGGGGACAAACACTGAAGCTTTCTTT.

Ten or more counts support this clonotype. The rearrangement joins TRBV9 to TRBJ2-3; D unclear. V shed 0 bases and J shed 1 base, with 9 bases lying between them. CDR1 SGDLS and CDR2 YYNGEE come from the germline V gene. This CDR3 is 15 amino acids long. CDR3 residues: CASSVADLGTDTQYF. The CDR3 DNA sequence: TGTGCCAGCAGCGTAGCGGATTTGGGCACAGATACGCAGTATTTT.